This T cell receptor (beta chain) was sequenced during a study of shared clonotypes between healthy human individuals. Clones were read by immunoSEQ multiplex PCR, and TCRdb kept only the in-frame ones, dropping some. This table holds over 850,000 clones, about 84% found once. V was clipped by 0 bases and J by 6 bases, with 16 bases between them. This CDR3 has 16 amino acids. CDR1 and CDR2 from the germline V gene are SGDLS and YYNGEE. Sequencing was carried out using memory CD4+ T cells from PBMCs. Regarding subset: CD45RA-negative fraction. This sequence was found in a man aged 18 to 35 in good health. Some clones in this sample may be carry-over from other donors' samples. The V call is TRBV9, the J call TRBJ2-1; possibly TRBD2 for D (5 bases). The CDR3 bases are TGTGCCAGCAGCGTAGTTGGTAGCGCCACCACCAATGAGCAGTTCTTC. Encoded protein: CASSVVGSATTNEQFF.